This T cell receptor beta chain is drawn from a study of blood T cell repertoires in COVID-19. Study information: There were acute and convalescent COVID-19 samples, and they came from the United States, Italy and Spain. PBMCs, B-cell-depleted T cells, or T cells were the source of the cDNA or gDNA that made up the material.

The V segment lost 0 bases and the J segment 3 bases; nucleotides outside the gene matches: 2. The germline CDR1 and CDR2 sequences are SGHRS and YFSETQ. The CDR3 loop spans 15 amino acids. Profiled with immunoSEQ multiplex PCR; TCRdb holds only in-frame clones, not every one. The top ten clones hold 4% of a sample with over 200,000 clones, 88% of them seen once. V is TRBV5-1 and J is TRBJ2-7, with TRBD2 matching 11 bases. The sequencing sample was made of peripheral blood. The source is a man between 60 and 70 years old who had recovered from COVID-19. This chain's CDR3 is CASSLASGGFYEQYF. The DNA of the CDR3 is TGCGCCAGCAGCTTGGCTAGCGGGGGGTTCTACGAGCAGTACTTC. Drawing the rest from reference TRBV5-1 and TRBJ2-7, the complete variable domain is KAGVTQTPRYLIKTRGQQVTLSCSPISGHRSVSWYQQTPGQGLQFLFEYFSETQRNKGNFPGRFSGRQFSNSRSEMNVSTLELGDSALYLCASSLASGGFYEQYFGPGTRLTVT.